One sample yielded the 10 T cell receptor beta chains listed below, sequenced in a study of T cells in Graves' hyperthyroidism and ophthalmopathy. Amplified regions were TCR beta CDR3 sequences from RNA transcripts. The HTBI set primed first-round TCR CDR3 RT-PCR. In TCRdb, the multiplex PCR reads were re-called with MiXCR into one record per CDR3 protein. The data show under 750,000 distinct CDR3 sequences, around a sixth seen once. The specimen sequenced was blood. The origin of the receptors is a woman between 45 and 60 years old with Graves' hyperthyroidism that later progressed to Graves' ophthalmopathy.

This clonotype was found many times. The V call is TRBV6-7, the J call TRBJ2-7, with a weak D call TRBD1 (6 bases). TRBV6-7 is annotated as an ORF whose role is uncertain. The CDR3 consists of 15 residues. V shed 8 bases and J shed 0 bases, with 17 bases lying between them. The CDR3 loop reads CASFGTPRGSYEQYF. The CDR3 DNA reads TGTGCCAGCTTCGGGACACCTCGGGGCTCCTACGAGCAGTACTTC.

There are a few counts of this clonotype. The chain has TRBV9 and TRBJ2-1, with D perhaps TRBD2 (7 bases). The CDR3 totals 17 residues. Looked up from germline, CDR1 is SGDLS and CDR2 is YYNGEE. Trimming removed 4 bases from V and 5 bases from J, with 22 bases in between. The CDR3 bases are TGTGCCAGCAGCTCCTCGGGGGCTAGCGGCTACCACAATGAGCAGTTCTTC. Its protein is CASSSSGASGYHNEQFF.

There are many counts of this clonotype. The chain joins TRBV28 to TRBJ1-2; no reliable D call. V lost 3 bases and J 0 bases, leaving 14 bases between the germline ends. This CDR3 comprises 16 residues. Germline CDR1 and CDR2: MDHEN and SYDVKM. The CDR3 DNA reads TGTGCCAGCAGTTTCTCTTATGCGACGGCTAACTATGGCTACACCTTC. Its protein product is CASSFSYATANYGYTF.

This clonotype was seen a few times. This chain uses TRBV7-2 with TRBJ2-7; 9 bases map to TRBD1. Trimming cost V 2 bases and J 1 base; bases outside gene matches: 18. This CDR3 has 20 residues. Germline CDR1 and CDR2: SGHTA and FQGNSA. CDR3 region: CASSLFVFGEGQGASYEQYF. DNA of the CDR3: TGTGCCAGCAGCTTATTTGTGTTCGGGGAGGGACAGGGTGCATCCTACGAGCAGTACTTC. The full variable domain, its missing parts supplied by reference TRBV7-2 and TRBJ2-7, is GAGVSQSPSNKVTEKGKDVELRCDPISGHTALYWYRQSLGQGLEFLIYFQGNSAPDKSGLPSDRFSAERTGGSVSTLTIQRTQQEDSAVYLCASSLFVFGEGQGASYEQYFGPGTRLTVT.

In this sample, this clonotype turned up many times. The chain is built from TRBV7-2 and TRBJ1-1; possibly TRBD1 for D (5 bases). This CDR3 has 15 residues. Germline CDR1 is SGHTA and CDR2 is FQGNSA. V was shortened by 4 bases and J by 6 bases, with 18 bases between the two germline ends. The CDR3 region has the DNA TGTGCCAGCAGCTCAAATCCTGGGGGAACCTCTGAAGCTTTCTTT. It encodes CASSSNPGGTSEAFF.

The V and J genes are TRBV5-1 and TRBJ2-3, with D perhaps TRBD1 (6 bases). There are 15 residues in the CDR3. V was pared by 4 bases and J by 6 bases, with 18 bases between. CDR1 and CDR2 from the germline V gene are SGHRS and YFSETQ. CDR3 in amino acids: CASSPPSGASDTQYF. CDR3 bases: TGCGCCAGCAGCCCACCGTCAGGGGCTTCGGATACGCAGTATTTT.

This clonotype was seen at least ten times. The chain joins TRBV18 to TRBJ1-2, with TRBD1 matching over 8 bases. Germline CDR1 KGHSH, CDR2 LQKENI. J lost 0 bases, V lost 6 bases, and 9 bases had no gene match. The CDR3 has 16 amino acids. The CDR3, as DNA: TGTGCCAGCTCGCCCGACAGGGGAATCGCTAACTATGGCTACACCTTC. It codes for CASSPDRGIANYGYTF.

This clonotype was counted between two and nine times. A read error may be the cause here, since a much bigger clone is one base away. The chain couples TRBV7-9 to TRBJ1-3, with D uncertain. Germline-derived CDR1 and CDR2 are SEHNR and FQNEAQ (reference sequence). The length of the CDR3 is 14 residues. The CDR3 nucleotides are TGTGCCAGCAAGGCTGGGCCCTCTGGAGACACCATATATTTT. Translated: CASKAGPSGDTIYF.

This clonotype was seen at least ten times. The J gene is TRBJ1-5, the V gene TRBV6-1; perhaps TRBD1 as D (5 bases). Germline lookup yields CDR1 MNHNS and CDR2 SASEGT. The CDR3 totals 16 residues. V was clipped by 7 bases and J by 6 bases, with 22 bases between them. CDR3: CASILEVGGGSQPQHF. CDR3 sequence (DNA): TGTGCCAGCATCCTGGAGGTTGGGGGGGGAAGTCAGCCCCAGCATTTT.

In its sample, this clonotype was seen many times. The V gene is TRBV7-9, the J gene TRBJ2-5; no firm D call. The CDR3 loop spans 13 amino acids. Germline V gives CDR1 SEHNR, CDR2 FQNEAQ (reference sequence). Trimming cost V 4 bases and J 5 bases, with 11 bases left between them. The CDR3 nucleotides are TGTGCCAGCAGCTCAACCCTTCGGGAGACCCAGTACTTC. It encodes CASSSTLRETQYF.